This TCR beta chain was identified during a study of T cells expressing NK-cell markers. Study context: Eight donors were sequenced, of whom seven were HCMV-seropositive, while the remaining one was HCMV-seronegative. Whole-study findings and limits: A handful of donors showed these clonotypes also leading the CD3+CD56-NKG2C+ fraction. Six donors carried dominant NKG2C+ clonotypes that made up roughly 1.0-7.0% of their CD8+ T cells.

Details on this clonotype: Its target is unknown.

Reanalyzing the 5' RACE reads, TCRdb keeps one entry per CDR3 protein, without DNA. This listing includes around 100,000 distinct CDR3 sequences. The CDR3 length is 14 residues. The germline V gene encodes CDR1 MNHEY and CDR2 SVGAGI. This clonotype was obtained from a woman between 18 and 75 years old in good health. Material for sequencing was blood T cells: a sorted CD56 or NKG2C T cell subset, CD4+ or CD8+ T cells, or bulk PBMC T cells (not recorded which). The V gene is TRBV6-5, the J gene TRBJ2-2; the D call from TCRdb, TRBD1, cannot be confirmed without DNA. The CDR3: CASSSGTAGGELFF.